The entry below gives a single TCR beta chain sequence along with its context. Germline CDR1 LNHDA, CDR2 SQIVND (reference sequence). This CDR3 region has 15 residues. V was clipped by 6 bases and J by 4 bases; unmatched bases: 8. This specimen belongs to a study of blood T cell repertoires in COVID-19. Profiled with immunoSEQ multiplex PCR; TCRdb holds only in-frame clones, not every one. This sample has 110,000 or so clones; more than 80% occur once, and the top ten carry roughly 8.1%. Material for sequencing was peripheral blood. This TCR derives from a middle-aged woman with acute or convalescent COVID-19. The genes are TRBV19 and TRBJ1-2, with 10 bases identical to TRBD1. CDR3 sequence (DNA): TGTGCCAGTAGGACCGGGACAGGGGCCGCCTATGGCTACACCTTC. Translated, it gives CASRTGTGAAYGYTF.